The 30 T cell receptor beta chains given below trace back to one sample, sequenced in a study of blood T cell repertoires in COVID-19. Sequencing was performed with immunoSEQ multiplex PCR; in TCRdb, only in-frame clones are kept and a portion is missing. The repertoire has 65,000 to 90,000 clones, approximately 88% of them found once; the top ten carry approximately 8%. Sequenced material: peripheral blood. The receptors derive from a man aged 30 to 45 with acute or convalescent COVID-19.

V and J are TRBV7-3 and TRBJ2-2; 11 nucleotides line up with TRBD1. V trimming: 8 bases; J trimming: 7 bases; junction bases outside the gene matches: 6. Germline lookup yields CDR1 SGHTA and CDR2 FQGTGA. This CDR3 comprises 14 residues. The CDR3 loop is CASGRTGGSGELFF. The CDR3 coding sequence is TGTGCCAGCGGGAGGACAGGGGGCAGCGGGGAGCTGTTTTTT.

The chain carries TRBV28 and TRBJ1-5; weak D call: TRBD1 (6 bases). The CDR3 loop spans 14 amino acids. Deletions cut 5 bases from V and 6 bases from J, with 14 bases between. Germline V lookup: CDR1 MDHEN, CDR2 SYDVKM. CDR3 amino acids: CASSPGGLVQPQHF. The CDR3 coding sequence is TGTGCCAGCAGTCCCGGGGGGCTCGTTCAGCCCCAGCATTTT. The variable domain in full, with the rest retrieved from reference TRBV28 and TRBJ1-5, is DVKVTQSSRYLVKRTGEKVFLECVQDMDHENMFWYRQDPGLGLRLIYFSYDVKMKEKGDIPEGYSVSREKKERFSLILESASTNQTSMYLCASSPGGLVQPQHFGDGTRLSIL.

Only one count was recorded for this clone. The CDR3 nucleotides read TGTGCCAGCACCGACAGCCAAGAGACCCAGTACTTC. This translates into CASTDSQETQYF. V usage is TRBV5-5 and J usage is TRBJ2-5; D may be TRBD1 (5 bases). Trimming cost V 6 bases and J 1 base, with 7 bases left between them. CDR3 length equals 12 residues. The V gene's germline CDR1 is SGHKS and CDR2 YYEKEE (reference sequence).

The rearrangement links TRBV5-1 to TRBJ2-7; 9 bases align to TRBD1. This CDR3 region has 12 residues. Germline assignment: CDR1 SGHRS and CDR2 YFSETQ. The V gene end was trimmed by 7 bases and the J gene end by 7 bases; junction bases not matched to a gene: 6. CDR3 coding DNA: TGCGCCAGCGGGAGGACAGGGGAAGAGCAGTACTTC. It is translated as CASGRTGEEQYF.

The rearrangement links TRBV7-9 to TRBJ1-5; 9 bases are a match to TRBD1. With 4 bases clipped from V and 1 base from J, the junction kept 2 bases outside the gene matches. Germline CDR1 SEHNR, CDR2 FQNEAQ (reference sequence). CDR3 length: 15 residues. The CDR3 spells CASSSGQGSNQPQHF. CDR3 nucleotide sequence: TGTGCCAGCAGCTCGGGACAGGGAAGCAATCAGCCCCAGCATTTT.

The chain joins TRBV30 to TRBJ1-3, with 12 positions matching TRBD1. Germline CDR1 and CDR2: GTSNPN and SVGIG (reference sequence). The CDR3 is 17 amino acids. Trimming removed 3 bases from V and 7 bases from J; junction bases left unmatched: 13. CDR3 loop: CAWSTTMGQGAGNTIYF. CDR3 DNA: TGTGCCTGGAGCACCACTATGGGACAGGGGGCGGGGAACACCATATATTTT.

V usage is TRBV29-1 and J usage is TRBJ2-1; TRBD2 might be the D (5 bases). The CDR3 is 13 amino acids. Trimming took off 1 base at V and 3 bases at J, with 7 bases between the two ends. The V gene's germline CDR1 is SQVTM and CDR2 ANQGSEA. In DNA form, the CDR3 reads TGCAGCGTTGAAGGGACTCTCTACAATGAGCAGTTCTTC. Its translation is CSVEGTLYNEQFF.

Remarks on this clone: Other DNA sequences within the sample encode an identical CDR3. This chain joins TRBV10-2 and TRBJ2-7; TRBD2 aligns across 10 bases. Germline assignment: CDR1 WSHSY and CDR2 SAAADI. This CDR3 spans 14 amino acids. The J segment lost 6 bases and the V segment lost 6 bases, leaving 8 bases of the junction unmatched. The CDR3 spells CASSRTSGRAEQYF. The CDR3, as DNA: TGCGCCAGCAGCCGGACTAGCGGAAGGGCCGAGCAGTACTTC.

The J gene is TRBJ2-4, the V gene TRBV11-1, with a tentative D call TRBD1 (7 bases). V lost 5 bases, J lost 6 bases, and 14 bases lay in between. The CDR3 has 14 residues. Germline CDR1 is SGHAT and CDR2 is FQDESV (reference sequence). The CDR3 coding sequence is TGTGCCAGCAGCCCTACGGAGGGGGCAAACATTCAGTACTTC. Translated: CASSPTEGANIQYF.

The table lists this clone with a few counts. CDR3 loop: CASSTYRTGNQPQHF. DNA of the CDR3: TGTGCCAGCAGTACCTATCGGACAGGAAATCAGCCCCAGCATTTT. The chain uses TRBV6-2 or TRBV6-3 and TRBJ1-5, with TRBD1 identical over 7 bases. The V segment lost 5 bases and the J segment 4 bases; nucleotides outside the gene matches: 8. CDR3 size: 15 residues. Germline values: CDR1 MNHEY, CDR2 SVGEGT.

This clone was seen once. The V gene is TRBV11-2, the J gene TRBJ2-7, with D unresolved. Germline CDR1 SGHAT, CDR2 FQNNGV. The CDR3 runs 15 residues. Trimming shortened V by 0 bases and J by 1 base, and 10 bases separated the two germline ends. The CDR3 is CASSLDRGQSYEQYF. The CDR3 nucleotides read TGTGCCAGCAGCTTAGACCGTGGGCAGTCCTACGAGCAGTACTTC.

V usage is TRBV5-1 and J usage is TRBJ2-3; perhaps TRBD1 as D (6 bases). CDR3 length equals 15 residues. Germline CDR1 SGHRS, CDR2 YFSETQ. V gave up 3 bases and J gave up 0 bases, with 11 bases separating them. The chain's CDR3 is CASSWGPTSTDTQYF. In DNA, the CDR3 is TGCGCCAGCAGCTGGGGGCCCACCAGCACAGATACGCAGTATTTT.

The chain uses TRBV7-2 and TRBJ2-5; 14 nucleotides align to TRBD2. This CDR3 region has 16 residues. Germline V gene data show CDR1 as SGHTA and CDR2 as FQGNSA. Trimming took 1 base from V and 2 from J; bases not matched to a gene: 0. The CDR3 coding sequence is TGTGCCAGCAGCTTAGGACTAGCGGGAGGGCAAGAGACCCAGTACTTC. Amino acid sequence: CASSLGLAGGQETQYF.

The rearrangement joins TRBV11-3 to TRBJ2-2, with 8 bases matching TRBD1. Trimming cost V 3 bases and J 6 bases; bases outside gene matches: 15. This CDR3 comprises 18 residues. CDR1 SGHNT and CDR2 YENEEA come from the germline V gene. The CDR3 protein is CASSFFGDRGDGAGELFF. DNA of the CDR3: TGTGCCAGCAGCTTTTTTGGAGACAGGGGAGATGGAGCCGGGGAGCTGTTTTTT.

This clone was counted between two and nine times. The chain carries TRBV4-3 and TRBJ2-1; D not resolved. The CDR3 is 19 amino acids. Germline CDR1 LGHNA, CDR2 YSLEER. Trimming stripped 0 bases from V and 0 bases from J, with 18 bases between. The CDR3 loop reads CASSQDSVPSLVSYNEQFF. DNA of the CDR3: TGCGCCAGCAGCCAAGACTCGGTGCCTTCGCTAGTCTCCTACAATGAGCAGTTCTTC.

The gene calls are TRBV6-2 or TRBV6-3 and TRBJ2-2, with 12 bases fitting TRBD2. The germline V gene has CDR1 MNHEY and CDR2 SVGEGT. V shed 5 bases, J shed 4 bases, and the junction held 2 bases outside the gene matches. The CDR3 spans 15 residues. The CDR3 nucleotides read TGTGCCAGCAGTAAACTAGCGGGGGGCACCGGGGAGCTGTTTTTT. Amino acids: CASSKLAGGTGELFF.

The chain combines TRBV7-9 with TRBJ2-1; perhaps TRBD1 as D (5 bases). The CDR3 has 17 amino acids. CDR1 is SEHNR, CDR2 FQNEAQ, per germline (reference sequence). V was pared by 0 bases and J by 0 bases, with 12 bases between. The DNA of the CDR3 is TGTGCCAGCAGCTTAGCGCAGGGATCAGGCTCCTACAATGAGCAGTTCTTC. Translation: CASSLAQGSGSYNEQFF.

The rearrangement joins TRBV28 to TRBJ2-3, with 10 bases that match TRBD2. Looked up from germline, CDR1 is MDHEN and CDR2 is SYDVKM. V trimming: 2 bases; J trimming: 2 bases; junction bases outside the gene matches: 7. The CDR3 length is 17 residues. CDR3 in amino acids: CASSLIIAGGPTDTQYF. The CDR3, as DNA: TGTGCCAGCAGTTTAATAATAGCGGGAGGACCCACAGATACGCAGTATTTT.

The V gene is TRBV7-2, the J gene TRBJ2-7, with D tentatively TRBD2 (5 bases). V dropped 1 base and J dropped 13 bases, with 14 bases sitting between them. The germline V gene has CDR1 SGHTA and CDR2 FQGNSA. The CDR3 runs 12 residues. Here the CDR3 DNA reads TGTGCCAGCAGCTTAGATGGGAGACGCGCATACTTC. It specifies CASSLDGRRAYF.

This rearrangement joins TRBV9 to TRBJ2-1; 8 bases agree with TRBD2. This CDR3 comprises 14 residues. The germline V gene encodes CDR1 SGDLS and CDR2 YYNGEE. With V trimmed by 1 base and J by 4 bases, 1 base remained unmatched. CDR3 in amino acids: CASSVTSGYNEQFF. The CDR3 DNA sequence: TGTGCCAGCAGCGTAACTAGCGGATACAATGAGCAGTTCTTC.

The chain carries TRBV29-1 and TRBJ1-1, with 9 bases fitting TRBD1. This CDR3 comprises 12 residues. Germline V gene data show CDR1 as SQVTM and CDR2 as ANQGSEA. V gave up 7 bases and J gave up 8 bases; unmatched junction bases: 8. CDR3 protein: CSAQGAALEAFF. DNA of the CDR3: TGCAGCGCACAGGGGGCGGCTCTCGAAGCTTTCTTT.

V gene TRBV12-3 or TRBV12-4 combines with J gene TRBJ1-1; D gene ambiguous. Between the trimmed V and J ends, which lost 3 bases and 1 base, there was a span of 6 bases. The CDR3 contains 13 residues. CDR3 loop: CASSFEQNTEAFF. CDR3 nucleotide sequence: TGTGCCAGCAGTTTTGAACAGAACACTGAAGCTTTCTTT.

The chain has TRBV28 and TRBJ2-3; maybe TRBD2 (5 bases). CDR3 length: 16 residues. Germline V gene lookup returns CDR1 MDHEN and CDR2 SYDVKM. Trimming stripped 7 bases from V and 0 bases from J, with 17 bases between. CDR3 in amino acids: CASIWKRSSSTDTQYF. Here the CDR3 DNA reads TGTGCCAGCATTTGGAAGCGGAGCTCTAGCACAGATACGCAGTATTTT.

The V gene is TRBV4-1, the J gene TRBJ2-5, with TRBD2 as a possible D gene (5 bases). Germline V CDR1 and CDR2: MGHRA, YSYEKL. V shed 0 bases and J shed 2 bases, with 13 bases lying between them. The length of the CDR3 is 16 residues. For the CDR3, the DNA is TGCGCCAGCAGCCAAGACCTTAGTGAGCGGCAAGAGACCCAGTACTTC. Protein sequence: CASSQDLSERQETQYF.

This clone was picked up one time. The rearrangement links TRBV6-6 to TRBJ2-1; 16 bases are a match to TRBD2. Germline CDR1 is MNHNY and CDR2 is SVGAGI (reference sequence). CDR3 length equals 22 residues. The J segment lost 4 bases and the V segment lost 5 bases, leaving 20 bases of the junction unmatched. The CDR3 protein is CASSPGLGTSGRAPLIYNEQFF. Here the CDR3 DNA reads TGTGCCAGCAGTCCTGGCCTCGGGACTAGCGGGAGGGCCCCCCTTATTTACAATGAGCAGTTCTTC.

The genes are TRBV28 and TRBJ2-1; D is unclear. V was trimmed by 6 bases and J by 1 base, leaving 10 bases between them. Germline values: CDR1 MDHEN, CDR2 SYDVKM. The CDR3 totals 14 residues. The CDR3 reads CASRSRLSYNEQFF. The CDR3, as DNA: TGTGCCAGCAGGTCCCGGTTATCCTACAATGAGCAGTTCTTC.

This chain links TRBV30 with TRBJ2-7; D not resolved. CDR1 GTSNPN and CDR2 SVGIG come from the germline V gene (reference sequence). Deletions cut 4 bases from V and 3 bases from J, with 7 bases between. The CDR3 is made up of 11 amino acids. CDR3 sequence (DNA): TGTGCCTGGACGGAGATCTACGAGCAGTACTTC. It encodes CAWTEIYEQYF.

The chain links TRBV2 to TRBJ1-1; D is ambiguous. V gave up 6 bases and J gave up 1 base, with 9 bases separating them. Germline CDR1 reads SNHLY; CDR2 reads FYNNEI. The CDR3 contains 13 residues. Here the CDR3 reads CASRVNRNTEAFF. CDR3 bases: TGTGCCAGCAGGGTTAACAGGAACACTGAAGCTTTCTTT.

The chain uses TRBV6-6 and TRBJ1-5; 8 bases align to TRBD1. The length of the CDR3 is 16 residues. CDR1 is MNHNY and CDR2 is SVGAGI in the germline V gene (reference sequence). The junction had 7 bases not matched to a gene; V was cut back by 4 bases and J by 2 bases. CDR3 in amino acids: CASSWQKTGGNQPQHF. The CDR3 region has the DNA TGTGCCAGCAGTTGGCAAAAGACAGGGGGCAATCAGCCCCAGCATTTT.

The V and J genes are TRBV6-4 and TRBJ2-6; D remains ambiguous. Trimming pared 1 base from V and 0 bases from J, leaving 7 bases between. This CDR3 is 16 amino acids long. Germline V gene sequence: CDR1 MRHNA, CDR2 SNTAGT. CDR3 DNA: TGTGCCAGCAGTGACTGGGCGACCTCTGGGGCCAACGTCCTGACTTTC. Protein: CASSDWATSGANVLTF.